The clone carrying this T cell receptor (beta chain) was counted a few times. Its antigen is unidentified. Trimming cost V 5 bases and J 4 bases, with 18 bases left between them. Germline loops: CDR1 MNHNS, CDR2 SASEGT. The CDR3 sequence is 16 residues long. The source of the sample is a study of T cell repertoires in cytomegalovirus infection. Study overall: CMV epitopes used comprised recently identified HLA-C-restricted ones and well-studied HLA-B-restricted ones.

TCRdb redid the calling of the reads with MiXCR, one entry per CDR3 protein. Seen here are roughly 990,000 distinct CDR3 sequences, around 32% observed once, and the top ten hold about 14%. Sequenced here: cultured CD8+ T cells from PBMCs, sampled from culture after CMV antigen stimulation. This TCR was sampled from a human donor in good health (CMV status not recorded). Some clones in this sample may be carry-over from other donors' samples. This chain connects TRBV6-1 to TRBJ1-3; the D is unclear. The CDR3 DNA reads TGTGCCAGCAGTTTAGAGGACGGTGGAGGCGGAAACACCATATATTTT. This translates into CASSLEDGGGGNTIYF.